Here is one T cell receptor beta chain with its context. Its antigen is currently unknown. The sample is drawn from a study of cytomegalovirus exposure and HLA in healthy donors. 13 Jbeta primers and 60 Vbeta primers were used for the PCR. Sequencing used immunoSEQ multiplex PCR; TCRdb keeps in-frame clones, though not all of them. The data hold around 190,000 clones, with approximately 78% observed a single time. Germline CDR1 and CDR2: GTSNPN and SVGIG (reference sequence). CDR3 length: 14 amino acids. V lost 7 bases to trimming and J lost 5 bases; unmatched junction nucleotides: 7. Study outcomes and limitations: The presence/absence work took it that sequencing depth was about the same across donors.

V usage is TRBV30 and J usage is TRBJ1-6, with 8 bases aligning to TRBD1. The source is a woman aged 25 to 39 in good health and CMV-seropositive. The sequenced sample was PBMCs. The CDR3 nucleotides are TGTGCCTATTCCCAGGGGGCGGATAATTCACCCCTCCACTTT. Translation gives CAYSQGADNSPLHF.